Listed below are T cell receptor beta chains from one sample, sequenced in a study of blood T cell repertoires in COVID-19. This table comes from immunoSEQ multiplex PCR, and its TCRdb copy is limited to in-frame clones, with some not included. The data show 55,000 to 75,000 clones, around 80% seen once. The sequencing input was peripheral blood. All receptors derive from a human donor in a cohort sampled during active COVID-19. Each CDR3 is given with its conserved first and last residue. D genes are given only for firm matches. The listing skips clone size in some rows; elsewhere it reads once, few, many or a size class.

d_call j_call v_call clone_size cdr3_aa cdr3_nt
- TRBJ1-1 TRBV30 - CAWTLLDSGYTEAFF TGTGCCTGGACCTTGCTCGACAGTGGCTACACTGAAGCTTTCTTT
TRBD1 TRBJ1-4 TRBV18 - CASSEGQGQWEKLFF TGTGCCAGCTCAGAAGGACAGGGGCAGTGGGAAAAACTGTTTTTT
- TRBJ2-7 TRBV28 - CASSSPDLPSYEQYF TGTGCCAGCAGCTCCCCGGACTTGCCTTCCTACGAGCAGTACTTC
TRBD2 TRBJ2-6 TRBV5-5 few CASSLQREKNGANVLTF TGTGCCAGCAGCTTGCAGCGGGAGAAAAATGGGGCCAACGTCCTGACTTTC
- TRBJ2-5 TRBV7-2 once CASSTGGTQYF TGTGCCAGCAGCACCGGAGGGACCCAGTACTTC
TRBD2 TRBJ2-2 TRBV10-3 - CAISGQRESTGELFF TGTGCCATCAGTGGGCAGCGGGAGAGCACCGGGGAGCTGTTTTTT
TRBD2 TRBJ2-7 TRBV10-3 - CAIQGTSGSGYEQYF TGTGCCATCCAAGGGACTAGCGGGAGTGGCTACGAGCAGTACTTC
TRBD1 TRBJ1-6 TRBV5-1 once CASSGGTGGPPVSPLHF TGCGCCAGCAGCGGAGGGACAGGGGGCCCCCCGGTATCACCCCTCCACTTT
TRBD2 TRBJ2-7 TRBV5-1 - CASSPLGGGVDEQYF TGCGCCAGCAGCCCGTTGGGGGGAGGGGTTGACGAGCAGTACTTC
TRBD1 TRBJ2-2 TRBV9 - CASSVGQGALKGELFF TGTGCCAGCAGCGTCGGACAGGGGGCGCTCAAGGGGGAGCTGTTTTTT
TRBD1 TRBJ1-1 TRBV4-3 once CASSQTLTGRTEAFF TGCGCCAGCAGCCAAACCCTGACAGGGCGCACTGAAGCTTTCTTT
- TRBJ2-7 TRBV30 few CAWSLQGGEQYF TGTGCCTGGAGTCTACAGGGCGGAGAGCAGTACTTC
- TRBJ2-5 TRBV6-6 few CASSYSGRETQYF TGTGCCAGCAGTTATAGCGGCCGGGAGACCCAGTACTTC
- TRBJ2-4 TRBV27 - CASSLTEGGNIQYF TGTGCCAGCAGTTTGACGGAGGGTGGAAACATTCAGTACTTC
- TRBJ1-2 TRBV29-1 few CSVNREGYGYTF TGCAGCGTGAACAGGGAGGGCTATGGCTACACCTTC
TRBD1 TRBJ1-2 TRBV7-9 - CASSRGTGSSPTFYGYTF TGTGCCAGCAGCCGAGGGACAGGCTCGAGTCCAACCTTCTATGGCTACACCTTC
- TRBJ1-6 TRBV2 - CASQRGAGSNSPLHF TGTGCCAGCCAGAGAGGGGCGGGATCCAATTCACCCCTCCACTTT
- TRBJ1-1 TRBV4-2 - CASSQAYDMNTEAFF TGTGCCAGCAGCCAGGCCTACGACATGAACACTGAAGCTTTCTTT
- TRBJ2-6 TRBV23-1 - CASSLRVLMTPPGANVLTF TGCGCCAGCAGCCTCCGGGTCCTCATGACCCCCCCTGGGGCCAACGTCCTGACTTTC
- TRBJ2-5 TRBV3-1/TRBV3-2 - CASSQEVTPQYF TGTGCCAGCAGCCAAGAGGTCACACCCCAGTACTTC
TRBD1 TRBJ2-2 TRBV3-1/TRBV3-2 few CASSRHRGHVTGELFF TGTGCCAGCAGCCGGCACAGGGGGCATGTCACCGGGGAGCTGTTTTTT
TRBD1 TRBJ2-7 TRBV6-1 - CASSEGQGQGASEQYF TGTGCCAGCAGTGAAGGTCAGGGACAGGGGGCGTCGGAGCAGTACTTC
- TRBJ2-7 TRBV7-2 - CASSRTGTYEQYF TGTGCCAGCAGCCGGACTGGTACCTACGAGCAGTACTTC
TRBD2 TRBJ2-3 TRBV5-4 - CASSIRTSGRTDTQYF TGTGCCAGCAGCATCAGGACTAGCGGGAGGACAGATACGCAGTATTTT
TRBD1 TRBJ2-5 TRBV5-1 - CASSLAGADRGVATQYF TGCGCCAGCAGCTTGGCGGGGGCCGACAGGGGGGTTGCGACCCAGTACTTC
- TRBJ2-7 TRBV18 few CASSPGATTSYEQYF TGTGCCAGCTCACCAGGCGCGACTACTTCCTACGAGCAGTACTTC
- TRBJ1-3 TRBV19 - CASTTKRGFSSGNTIYF TGTGCCAGTACAACTAAAAGGGGGTTTAGTTCGGGAAACACCATATATTTT
TRBD1 TRBJ2-5 TRBV7-3 - CASSLMGQAKETQYF TGTGCCAGCAGCTTAATGGGACAGGCCAAAGAGACCCAGTACTTC
TRBD2 TRBJ2-7 TRBV14 - CASSQEHLAGGNYEQYF TGTGCCAGCAGCCAAGAACACCTAGCGGGAGGGAATTACGAGCAGTACTTC
- TRBJ2-3 TRBV6-6 - CASSVGQLGGTDTQYF TGTGCCAGCAGTGTCGGACAGTTGGGTGGGACAGATACGCAGTATTTT
- TRBJ1-2 TRBV10-3 - CAISVGENYGYTF TGTGCCATCAGTGTTGGAGAGAACTATGGCTACACCTTC
- TRBJ1-1 TRBV7-8 - CASSLGGPGTEAFF TGTGCCAGCAGCTTAGGAGGGCCCGGCACTGAAGCTTTCTTT
- TRBJ2-7 TRBV5-1 - CASSRDSSISYEQYF TGCGCCAGCTCTCGGGACTCCTCCATCTCCTACGAGCAGTACTTC
- TRBJ2-5 TRBV28 once CARRASETQYF TGTGCCAGACGCGCTAGCGAGACCCAGTACTTC
TRBD1 TRBJ2-7 TRBV11-2 - CASRIAGTGGFEQYF TGTGCCAGCAGGATCGCCGGGACAGGGGGCTTCGAGCAGTACTTC
TRBD1 TRBJ2-7 TRBV5-6 - CASSLVTGLTYEQYF TGTGCCAGCAGCTTGGTGACAGGGCTGACCTACGAGCAGTACTTC
TRBD2 TRBJ2-1 TRBV5-4 - CASSSSGGDSYNEQFF TGTGCCAGCAGCTCCTCTGGGGGGGACTCCTACAATGAGCAGTTCTTC
- TRBJ2-5 TRBV5-1 - CASSFQGGGETQYF TGCGCCAGCAGCTTTCAGGGAGGAGGTGAGACCCAGTACTTC
- TRBJ1-2 TRBV4-3 - CASSQEGGYGYTF TGCGCCAGCAGCCAAGAGGGGGGGTACGGCTACACCTTC
- TRBJ2-7 TRBV6-5 - CASTPDWSSYEQYF TGTGCCAGCACCCCCGACTGGAGCTCCTACGAGCAGTACTTC
- TRBJ1-1 TRBV12-3/TRBV12-4 - CASSKDNAEAFF TGTGCCAGCAGTAAGGACAACGCTGAAGCTTTCTTT
TRBD1 TRBJ2-7 TRBV11-2 - CASSTQGAAYEQYF TGTGCCAGCAGCACGCAGGGGGCGGCGTACGAGCAGTACTTC
TRBD2 TRBJ2-1 TRBV4-1 - CASRREESYNEQFF TGCGCCAGCCGGCGGGAGGAATCCTACAATGAGCAGTTCTTC
- TRBJ1-2 TRBV6-6 - CASTPWRGNIYGYTF TGTGCCAGCACCCCCTGGAGGGGAAATATCTATGGCTACACCTTC
- TRBJ2-5 TRBV27 - CASRKMGARMETQYF TGTGCCAGCAGGAAGATGGGGGCGAGGATGGAGACCCAGTACTTC
- TRBJ2-2 TRBV5-1 - CASSLFRGTNTGELFF TGCGCCAGCAGCTTGTTCAGGGGTACGAACACCGGGGAGCTGTTTTTT
- TRBJ1-2 TRBV9 - CASSETTGDYGYTF TGTGCCAGCAGCGAAACGACAGGAGACTATGGCTACACCTTC
TRBD2 TRBJ2-4 TRBV7-9 - CASSLGGTSRPRIQYF TGTGCCAGCAGCTTAGGGGGGACTAGCCGCCCGCGGATTCAGTACTTC
- TRBJ1-4 TRBV6-5 - CASSPRSEKLFF TGTGCCAGCAGTCCACGGAGTGAAAAACTGTTTTTT
- TRBJ2-7 TRBV12-3/TRBV12-4 - CASSPPLSYEQYF TGTGCCAGCAGTCCGCCACTCTCCTACGAGCAGTACTTC
- TRBJ2-1 TRBV2 once CASTSVRVAYNEQFF TGTGCCAGCACTAGTGTCAGGGTAGCTTACAATGAGCAGTTCTTC
- TRBJ1-2 TRBV6-6 - CASSPRTAPGGYTF TGTGCCAGCAGTCCCAGGACAGCCCCTGGTGGCTACACCTTC
TRBD1 TRBJ1-2 TRBV25-1 - CASRQGARGYTF TGTGCCAGCAGACAGGGGGCAAGGGGCTACACCTTC
- TRBJ2-3 TRBV19 - CASSTSWDFTDTQYF TGTGCCAGTAGTACCTCCTGGGACTTCACAGATACGCAGTATTTT
TRBD2 TRBJ2-7 TRBV6-5 - CATSNQERDYEQYF TGTGCCACCTCAAACCAAGAGCGGGATTACGAGCAGTACTTC